The sequence of this T cell receptor (beta chain) was determined in a study of OX40 agonist ivuxolimab in advanced cancers. For the study at large: The study reported partial responses in three patients: one hepatocellular carcinoma, two cutaneous melanoma.

The protocol was immunoSEQ multiplex PCR, while the TCRdb copy is restricted to in-frame clones and leaves out a portion. The data hold nearly 80,000 clones, with approximately 84% observed a single time. The CDR3 is 16 residues long. The V and J ends lost 4 bases and 0 bases respectively, with 14 bases between them. Germline assignment: CDR1 SGHRS and CDR2 YFSETQ. The source is an adult with an advanced solid tumor such as melanoma, head and neck, liver or kidney cancer. V usage is TRBV5-1 and J usage is TRBJ2-1; D is undetermined. This material consisted of CD4+ or CD8+ T cells sorted from blood, taken in a trial of the OX40 agonist ivuxolimab. CDR3 sequence (DNA): TGCGCCAGCAGCCCCCTAATATCAGCCTCCTACAATGAGCAGTTCTTC. Protein product: CASSPLISASYNEQFF.